The next 14 T cell receptor beta chains were all read from a single sample in a study of cytomegalovirus exposure and HLA in healthy donors. Primers: 60 Vbeta forward and 13 Jbeta reverse. The table came from immunoSEQ multiplex PCR; TCRdb's copy has only in-frame clones and leaves some out. This sample has some 120,000 clones, with about three quarters found just once. The sample consisted of PBMCs. All receptors derive from a woman in her fifties or sixties in good health and CMV-seropositive.

In nucleotides, the CDR3 is TGTGCCAGCAGCTTGAACGGCGGATACAATGAGCAGTTCTTC. Translation gives CASSLNGGYNEQFF. The chain recombines TRBV5-4 with TRBJ2-1; D unresolved. Trimming removed 1 base from V and 4 bases from J, with 9 bases in between. This CDR3 has 14 residues. CDR1 and CDR2 from the germline V gene are SGHNT and YYREEE (reference sequence).

The CDR3 nucleotides read TGTGCCAGCAGCTTAGTTTCTAGCGGGTCGTACAATGAGCAGTTCTTC. This encodes CASSLVSSGSYNEQFF. This chain joins TRBV7-6 and TRBJ2-1, with 8 bases aligning to TRBD2. Losses at the gene ends were 1 base for V and 4 bases for J; bases not matched to a gene: 6. The V gene's germline CDR1 is SGHVS and CDR2 FNYEAQ. This CDR3 is built from 16 residues. Combining the CDR3 with reference TRBV7-6 and TRBJ2-1 gives the whole variable domain GAGVSQSPRYKVTKRGQDVALRCDPISGHVSLYWYRQALGQGPEFLTYFNYEAQQDKSGLPNDRFSAERPEGSISTLTIQRTEQRDSAMYRCASSLVSSGSYNEQFFGPGTRLTVL.

The chain has TRBV29-1 and TRBJ2-7; 12 nucleotides line up with TRBD2. Germline trimming cut 1 base from V and 3 bases from J; bases unmatched to any gene: 4. CDR3 length: 15 amino acids. Per the germline V gene, CDR1 is SQVTM and CDR2 is ANQGSEA. CDR3 nucleotides: TGCAGCGTTGAAGGGACTAGCGGGAAGGTCTACGAGCAGTACTTC. Amino acid sequence: CSVEGTSGKVYEQYF.

This sequence joins TRBV5-4 and TRBJ2-7, with D possibly TRBD2 on 6 matching bases. This CDR3 spans 15 amino acids. The V gene's germline CDR1 is SGHNT and CDR2 YYREEE (reference sequence). Trimming took off 5 bases at V and 0 bases at J, with 15 bases between the two ends. The CDR3 spells CASSLPQGLSYEQYF. In DNA form, the CDR3 reads TGTGCCAGCAGTTTGCCCCAGGGACTCTCCTACGAGCAGTACTTC.

The chain combines TRBV4-1 with TRBJ2-3; 8 nucleotides agree with TRBD1. Trimming removed 1 base from V and 1 base from J; junction bases left unmatched: 7. The CDR3 is 17 amino acids. Germline V gene sequence: CDR1 MGHRA, CDR2 YSYEKL. CDR3 nucleotides: TGCGCCAGCAGCCAAGCAACCGGGACAGGAGGCACAGATACGCAGTATTTT. It is translated as CASSQATGTGGTDTQYF.

The V and J genes are TRBV6-1 and TRBJ2-7; D might be TRBD1 (6 bases). The CDR3 extends over 13 amino acids. Germline loops: CDR1 MNHNS, CDR2 SASEGT. V was pared by 8 bases and J by 0 bases, with 11 bases between. The CDR3 nucleotides are TGTGCCAGCTCTGGGACAAGCTCCTACGAGCAGTACTTC. Its translation: CASSGTSSYEQYF.

This clone was counted once. The rearrangement uses TRBV30 and TRBJ2-5; D is uncertain. Germline V gene lookup returns CDR1 GTSNPN and CDR2 SVGIG (reference sequence). The CDR3 sequence is 13 residues long. With 4 bases removed from V and 1 base from J, the gap between germline ends came to 10 bases. Here the CDR3 DNA reads TGTGCCTGGAATCCACTTCCCCAAGAGACCCAGTACTTC. This codes for CAWNPLPQETQYF.

In the case of this clone: At one of its ends the junction is not consistent with the germline gene, which may arise from a read error. The chain couples TRBV5-8 to TRBJ1-6; D is perhaps TRBD1 (5 bases). This CDR3 is built from 15 residues. Germline V gene sequence: CDR1 SGHTS, CDR2 YDEGEE. The CDR3: CASRLAGGYNSPLHF. CDR3 DNA sequence: TGTGCCAGCAGATTGGCGGGGGGGTATAATTCACCCCTCCACTTT.

The chain recombines TRBV5-1 with TRBJ1-2, with unresolved D. The germline V gene has CDR1 SGHRS and CDR2 YFSETQ. This CDR3 is built from 15 residues. Trimming shortened V by 0 bases and J by 4 bases, and 13 bases separated the two germline ends. CDR3 nucleotides: TGCGCCAGCAGCTTGGACTACGGTTTCCCCTATGGCTACACCTTC. Its protein product is CASSLDYGFPYGYTF. Full variable domain (rest looked up from reference TRBV5-1 and TRBJ1-2): KAGVTQTPRYLIKTRGQQVTLSCSPISGHRSVSWYQQTPGQGLQFLFEYFSETQRNKGNFPGRFSGRQFSNSRSEMNVSTLELGDSALYLCASSLDYGFPYGYTFGSGTRLTVV.

CDR3 nucleotide sequence: TGTGCCAGCAGCCCTACCCTGGTAGCACCCTACGAGCAGTACTTC. It encodes CASSPTLVAPYEQYF. V gene TRBV7-2 combines with J gene TRBJ2-7, with D hard to call. CDR3 size: 15 residues. The V gene lost 5 bases and the J gene lost 2 bases, with 16 bases spanning the gap. Germline-derived CDR1 and CDR2 are SGHTA and FQGNSA.

The chain combines TRBV29-1 with TRBJ1-3; 8 bases map to TRBD1. Germline V gene lookup returns CDR1 SQVTM and CDR2 ANQGSEA. This CDR3 contains 15 residues. Trimming took 3 bases from V and 0 from J; bases not matched to a gene: 4. CDR3 in DNA: TGCAGCGTTGACGGACAGGGCAACTCTGGAAACACCATATATTTT. This sequence encodes CSVDGQGNSGNTIYF.

CDR3 in amino acids: CASSLEGQPNEKLFF. CDR3 coding DNA: TGTGCCAGCAGCTTGGAGGGACAGCCTAATGAAAAACTGTTTTTT. The chain has TRBV7-9 and TRBJ1-4, with 7 bases lining up with TRBD1. The V segment lost 3 bases and the J segment 3 bases; nucleotides outside the gene matches: 4. The germline CDR1 and CDR2 sequences are SEHNR and FQNEAQ (reference sequence). This CDR3 contains 15 residues.

In its sample, this clone was seen once. The genes are TRBV7-9 and TRBJ2-7, with 16 bases that match TRBD2. The length of the CDR3 is 17 residues. Germline assignment: CDR1 SEHNR and CDR2 FQNEAQ (reference sequence). V was clipped by 4 bases and J by 4 bases; unmatched bases: 7. The CDR3 DNA reads as TGTGCCAGCAGCTACCCGGGACTAGCGGGAGGGCCATACGAGCAGTACTTC. Amino acids: CASSYPGLAGGPYEQYF. Filled out from reference TRBV7-9 and TRBJ2-7, the complete variable domain reads DTGVSQNPRHKITKRGQNVTFRCDPISEHNRLYWYRQTLGQGPEFLTYFQNEAQLEKSRLLSDRFSAERPKGSFSTLEIQRTEQGDSAMYLCASSYPGLAGGPYEQYFGPGTRLTVT.

The chain combines TRBV4-2 with TRBJ2-1, with 8 bases that match TRBD1. V dropped 6 bases and J dropped 3; count of bases not matched to a gene: 4. The CDR3 has 14 amino acids. CDR1 is LGHNA, CDR2 YNFKEQ, per germline. CDR3 loop: CASSGTGGYNEQFF. DNA for the CDR3: TGTGCCAGCAGTGGGACAGGTGGCTACAATGAGCAGTTCTTC.